This T cell receptor (beta chain) was identified during a study of a mutant IDH1 vaccine in newly diagnosed glioma. CDR3 length: 15 residues. The ends lost 6 bases at V and 2 bases at J; junction bases unmatched: 7. In germline, CDR1 is MNHNY, CDR2 SVGAGI (reference sequence). Time point described: baseline, week 1 (first vaccination visit). Described treatment: pre-vaccination baseline after standard-of-care therapy. Generated by immunoSEQ multiplex PCR, the TCRdb table keeps only in-frame clones and is missing some. The sample contains 65,000 to 70,000 clones, around 82% of which appear only once. The receptor's source is a woman younger than 35 with glioma. Some clones in this sample may be carry-over from other donors' samples. The genes are TRBV6-6 and TRBJ2-7, with TRBD1 matching 10 bases. Sequences were derived from peripheral blood mononuclear cells (PBMCs), sampled from a glioma patient treated with radiotherapy, temozolomide or both. The CDR3 region has the DNA TGTGCCAGCAGCCGAACCGGGACAGGGGCCTACGAGCAGTACTTC. It is translated as CASSRTGTGAYEQYF.